This T cell receptor beta chain was found in a study of response to subunit inactivated influenza vaccine. Points from the study as a whole: Few new T cells, the authors suggested, are recruited by each seasonal influenza vaccination.

MiXCR, applied by TCRdb to the RT-PCR reads, yields one record per CDR3 protein. The table records about 180,000 distinct CDR3 sequences, around 8.8% of them present only once. As concerns this clonotype: Its antigen is not identified.

The sample in question was non-naive T cells sorted from PBMCs, obtained on the day of vaccination. This sequence was found in a man aged 45-65 years who received an inactivated influenza vaccine.

The CDR3 sequence is CASSPPWGGEQFF. DNA for the CDR3: TGTGCCAGCAGCCCTCCGTGGGGAGGTGAGCAGTTCTTC. The genes are TRBV7-3 and TRBJ2-1, with a tentative D call TRBD2 (6 bases). The CDR3 is 13 residues long. Germline loops: CDR1 SGHTA, CDR2 FQGTGA. V lost 5 bases to trimming and J lost 9 bases, with 14 bases between them.